The source of this T cell receptor (beta chain) is a study of blood T cell repertoires in COVID-19 (dated by TCRdb to about 2020). For the wider study: The collaborator samples originated in the United States, Italy and Spain and spanned the acute and convalescent phases of COVID-19. Samples came from the ongoing ImmuneRACE study (first 160 participants) plus 1,254 subjects from 6 global collaborators. The prospective study material was composed of cDNA or gDNA derived from T cells, B-cell-depleted T cells, or PBMCs. The repertoires were released in a freely available public database meant as a resource for research on the immune response to SARS-CoV-2. HLA class I and class II types, where available, came from metadata supplied by the sample provider rather than from assay-based typing. Nearly every sample came with metadata listing a de-identified subject ID, COVID-19 status, age in years and sex. The dataset comprised deeply sampled blood TCRbeta repertoires from subjects exposed to, actively infected with, or recovered from COVID-19.

TCRbeta CDR3 regions were amplified from genomic DNA using the immunoSEQ Assay, a bias-controlled multiplex PCR. For the original study's pipeline: The number of nucleated cells in each sample was estimated by amplification of reference gene primers within the assay. Sequence reads were collapsed and filtered to measure the absolute abundance of every unique TCRbeta CDR3 rearrangement. For each sample, productive Simpson clonality was calculated as the square root of Simpson's diversity index over productive rearrangements. The table was pulled from immuneACCESS by TCRdb, which kept in-frame rearrangements only. Such tables lose some clones; where checked, under half of the loss comes from unresolved V genes, and the rest has no known cause. That table gives V, J and clone size, and the DNA gave D and trimming. In all, the sample holds roughly 290,000 clones, and around 85% of those were seen once. The ten largest clonotypes hold around 4.5% of the sample.

Sequences SGHDN (CDR1) and FVKESK (CDR2) are obtained from the germline V gene. The CDR3 starts with the cysteine, ends with the phenylalanine, and has 13 residues. The read is trimmed to its CDR3 DNA, 39 bases read in frame from base 1. V loses 4 bases, J loses 4 bases, and the germline ends lie 8 bases apart. Note on this clone: Its antigen remains undetermined. Base qualities were left out, and no much larger clone turns up one base away.

Participants in the prospective study were enrolled through a virtual design, were aged roughly 18 to 100 years, and lived in about two dozen United States geographic areas. In the prospective study, participants were assigned to cohorts based on the clinical history participants reported in a screening survey and a study questionnaire. Recovered participants in ImmuneRACE Cohort 3 were defined as having two consecutive negative NP/OP PCR tests, clearance from a healthcare professional, or resolution of symptoms. Each participant in the prospective study had whole blood, serum and a nasopharyngeal or oropharyngeal swab collected by mobile phlebotomists. Participants in the prospective study had the option to provide additional blood draws and questionnaires over a roughly 2-month period. Prospective study blood samples were shipped either frozen or at room temperature before DNA extraction. Results the study describes overall, beyond this receptor: The amount of clinical and demographic metadata varied by source and participant and was provided uncurated.

The origin of this receptor is a woman in her 30s who had recovered from COVID-19. The specimen sequenced was PBMCs or T cells enriched from blood (not recorded which). The chain is encoded by TRBV14 joined to TRBJ1-5; there is no confident call for the D gene. The sequence in DNA is TGTGCCAGCAGCCGAGGTCCTAATCAGCCCCAGCATTTT. Its translation reads: CASSRGPNQPQHF.